Each of the 20 T cell receptor beta chains below was sequenced from the same sample in a study of PD-1 blockade in mismatch repair-deficient tumors. Their cognate antigens are unknown. The protocol was immunoSEQ multiplex PCR, while the TCRdb copy is restricted to in-frame clones and leaves out a portion. Of just under 10,000 clones in the sample, approximately 83% were seen once. The time point denotes: approximately 10-day in vitro stimulation with candidate neoantigen peptide 2. This specimen consisted of cells cultured in vitro, obtained from a patient treated with pembrolizumab. These receptor sequences come from an adult with mismatch repair-deficient cancer.

The rearrangement uses TRBV7-2 and TRBJ1-2; D ambiguous. Germline V gene lookup returns CDR1 SGHTA and CDR2 FQGNSA. The CDR3 is 13 residues long. Trimming removed 5 bases at V and 4 bases at J, with 11 bases between. The chain's CDR3 is CASSAGLGYGYTF. In nucleotides, the CDR3 is TGTGCCAGCAGCGCCGGCCTTGGCTATGGCTACACCTTC.

The chain carries TRBV2 and TRBJ1-4, with a tentative D call TRBD1 (5 bases). Trimming removed 6 bases at V and 3 bases at J, with 17 bases between. The CDR3 loop spans 16 amino acids. The germline V gene encodes CDR1 SNHLY and CDR2 FYNNEI. CDR3 in amino acids: CASRTEGNLPNEKLFF. Here the CDR3 DNA reads TGTGCCAGCAGAACAGAGGGGAATTTACCTAATGAAAAACTGTTTTTT. Filled out from reference TRBV2 and TRBJ1-4, the complete variable domain reads EPEVTQTPSHQVTQMGQEVILRCVPISNHLYFYWYRQILGQKVEFLVSFYNNEISEKSEIFDDQFSVERPDGSNFTLKIRSTKLEDSAMYFCASRTEGNLPNEKLFFGSGTQLSVL.

The rearrangement links TRBV29-1 to TRBJ2-2, with a weak D call TRBD1 (7 bases). V lost 0 bases to trimming and J lost 5 bases, with 13 bases between them. Germline values: CDR1 SQVTM, CDR2 ANQGSEA. The length of the CDR3 is 15 residues. The CDR3 here is CSVEDWPGGTGELFF. CDR3 sequence (DNA): TGCAGCGTTGAAGATTGGCCAGGGGGGACCGGGGAGCTGTTTTTT.

This chain connects TRBV7-6 to TRBJ2-7, with TRBD2 as a possible D gene (7 bases). CDR1 is SGHVS and CDR2 is FNYEAQ in the germline V gene. Deletions cut 1 base from V and 2 bases from J, with 9 bases between. The CDR3 is made up of 14 amino acids. CDR3 in amino acids: CASSLGGGAYEQYF. The CDR3 nucleotides are TGTGCCAGCAGCTTAGGAGGGGGGGCCTACGAGCAGTACTTC.

This clone came up once. The chain uses TRBV19 and TRBJ1-1, with 7 bases lining up with TRBD1. The CDR3 is 14 residues long. V gave up 5 bases and J gave up 0 bases; unmatched junction bases: 3. The germline V gene has CDR1 LNHDA and CDR2 SQIVND (reference sequence). Here the CDR3 reads CASSLQGLNTEAFF. In DNA form, the CDR3 reads TGTGCCAGTAGTCTACAGGGGTTGAACACTGAAGCTTTCTTT. Using reference TRBV19 and TRBJ1-1 for the parts outside the CDR3, the full variable domain is DGGITQSPKYLFRKEGQNVTLSCEQNLNHDAMYWYRQDPGQGLRLIYYSQIVNDFQKGDIAEGYSVSREKKESFPLTVTSAQKNPTAFYLCASSLQGLNTEAFFGQGTRLTVV.

The CDR3 here is CASSLGGGVEWNEQFF. For the CDR3, the DNA is TGCGCCAGCAGCTTGGGAGGGGGAGTAGAATGGAATGAGCAGTTCTTC. J is TRBJ2-1 and V is TRBV5-1; maybe TRBD1 (6 bases). Germline V CDR1 and CDR2: SGHRS, YFSETQ. V lost 0 bases, J lost 7 bases, and 17 bases lay in between. CDR3 length equals 16 residues.

The chain joins TRBV28 to TRBJ2-5; unclear D gene. With 5 bases removed from V and 4 bases from J, the gap between germline ends came to 14 bases. The CDR3 consists of 14 residues. The germline gives CDR1 MDHEN, CDR2 SYDVKM. In DNA, the CDR3 is TGTGCCAGCAGTACCCCCTCGGTTCCAGAGACCCAGTACTTC. This translates into CASSTPSVPETQYF.

The chain employs TRBV27 and TRBJ2-3; D not certain. CDR3 size: 15 residues. Per the germline V gene, CDR1 is MNHEY and CDR2 is SMNVEV (reference sequence). The V and J ends lost 1 base and 3 bases respectively, with 11 bases between them. CDR3 residues: CASSLLWAVTDTQYF. In DNA, the CDR3 is TGTGCCAGCAGTTTATTGTGGGCTGTGACAGATACGCAGTATTTT.

The chain combines TRBV5-4 with TRBJ2-2, with D perhaps given as TRBD1 or TRBD2 (5 bases each). The CDR3 runs 15 residues. CDR1 is SGHNT, CDR2 YYREEE, per germline (reference sequence). Trimming removed 0 bases from V and 4 bases from J, with 10 bases in between. CDR3 nucleotides: TGTGCCAGCAGCTTGGCGAGGGGATCCACCGGGGAGCTGTTTTTT. This codes for CASSLARGSTGELFF.

The V and J genes are TRBV10-2 and TRBJ2-6, with TRBD1 identical over 7 bases. The trim removed 8 bases at V and 3 bases at J, leaving 4 bases unmatched. CDR1 is WSHSY, CDR2 SAAADI, per germline. This CDR3 is built from 14 residues. CDR3 nucleotide sequence: TGCGCCAGCCGCGACAGGGTTGGGGCCAACGTCCTGACTTTC. Residues: CASRDRVGANVLTF.

V is TRBV2 and J is TRBJ2-1; 10 bases are shared with TRBD2. Germline trimming cut 6 bases from V and 7 bases from J; bases unmatched to any gene: 6. This CDR3 is 14 amino acids long. Germline-derived CDR1 and CDR2 are SNHLY and FYNNEI. CDR3 coding DNA: TGTGCCAGCAGGGCCCTAGCGGGAGTAAATGAGCAGTTCTTC. This translates into CASRALAGVNEQFF.

The chain couples TRBV13 to TRBJ2-7, with D perhaps given as TRBD1 or TRBD2 (5 bases each). This CDR3 contains 13 residues. Trimming left V 4 bases short and J 3 bases short, with 10 bases between. The germline gives CDR1 PRHDT, CDR2 FYEKMQ (reference sequence). The CDR3 DNA reads as TGTGCCAGCAGCTCCGGGGCCCGCTACGAGCAGTACTTC. It specifies CASSSGARYEQYF.

The chain carries TRBV11-2 and TRBJ1-1; no firm D call. V dropped 3 bases and J dropped 6 bases, with 11 bases sitting between them. Germline V gene sequence: CDR1 SGHAT, CDR2 FQNNGV. The CDR3 contains 13 residues. The CDR3, as DNA: TGTGCCAGCAGCTTCCCCAGGCTCCCTGAAGCTTTCTTT. This encodes CASSFPRLPEAFF.

The V call is TRBV5-4, the J call TRBJ2-5; 7 bases match TRBD2. The V gene end was trimmed by 4 bases and the J gene end by 1 base; junction bases not matched to a gene: 4. The CDR3 spans 14 residues. The germline V gene has CDR1 SGHNT and CDR2 YYREEE (reference sequence). The CDR3, as DNA: TGTGCCAGCAGCCGAACTAGCGCCCAAGAGACCCAGTACTTC. Amino acids: CASSRTSAQETQYF.

CDR3 loop: CAKGLAAETQYF. Written as DNA, the CDR3 is TGTGCCAAAGGACTAGCGGCAGAGACCCAGTACTTC. V usage is TRBV19 and J usage is TRBJ2-5; TRBD2 matches 10 bases. Unmatched junction bases numbered 3, after V lost 10 bases and J lost 4 bases. Germline CDR1 LNHDA, CDR2 SQIVND (reference sequence). The CDR3 runs 12 residues.

The chain recombines TRBV11-2 with TRBJ2-7; the D is unclear. There are 12 residues in the CDR3. V lost 1 base and J 5 bases, leaving 6 bases between the germline ends. CDR1 is SGHAT and CDR2 is FQNNGV in the germline V gene. The CDR3 sequence is CASSLGVHEQYF. In DNA, the CDR3 is TGTGCCAGCAGCTTAGGGGTCCACGAGCAGTACTTC.

The V gene is TRBV5-1, the J gene TRBJ2-3, with D unresolved. This CDR3 has 14 residues. From germline, CDR1 is SGHRS and CDR2 YFSETQ. V was pared by 2 bases and J by 1 base, with 8 bases between. DNA for the CDR3: TGCGCCAGCAGCTTCAGGTACGGCACAGATACGCAGTATTTT. Translation gives CASSFRYGTDTQYF.

This rearrangement joins TRBV5-4 to TRBJ1-1; no reliable D call. This CDR3 comprises 11 residues. Germline-derived CDR1 and CDR2 are SGHNT and YYREEE (reference sequence). V lost 5 bases, J lost 7 bases, and 9 bases lay in between. The CDR3 DNA reads as TGTGCCAGCAGGCTGGGAGATGAAGCTTTCTTT. It codes for CASRLGDEAFF.

V and J are TRBV19 and TRBJ1-2, with a possible D match to TRBD1 (6 bases). V dropped 3 bases and J dropped 2 bases, with 13 bases sitting between them. The CDR3 spans 15 residues. Per the germline V gene, CDR1 is LNHDA and CDR2 is SQIVND (reference sequence). As DNA, the CDR3 is TGTGCCAGTAGTATTGACGGACAGCAAAACTATGGCTACACCTTC. Translated, it gives CASSIDGQQNYGYTF.

The chain couples TRBV6-6 to TRBJ2-1; 11 nucleotides agree with TRBD2. This CDR3 has 15 residues. J gave up 5 bases and V 7 bases, and 7 bases lay outside the gene matches. The germline gives CDR1 MNHNY, CDR2 SVGAGI (reference sequence). The CDR3 DNA follows: TGTGCCAGCATTCTAGCGGGAGGAGGCGACAATGAGCAGTTCTTC. This codes for CASILAGGGDNEQFF.